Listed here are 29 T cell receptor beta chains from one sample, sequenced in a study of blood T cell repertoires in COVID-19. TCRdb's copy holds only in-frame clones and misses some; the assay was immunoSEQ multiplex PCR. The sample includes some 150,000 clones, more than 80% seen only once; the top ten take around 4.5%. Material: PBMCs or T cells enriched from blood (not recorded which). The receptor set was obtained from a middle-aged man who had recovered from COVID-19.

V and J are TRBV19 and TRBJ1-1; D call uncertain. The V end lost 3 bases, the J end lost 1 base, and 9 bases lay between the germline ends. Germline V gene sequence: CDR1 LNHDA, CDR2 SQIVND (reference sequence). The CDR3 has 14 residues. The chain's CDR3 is CASSIINRNTEAFF. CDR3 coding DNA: TGTGCCAGTAGTATTATCAACAGGAACACTGAAGCTTTCTTT.

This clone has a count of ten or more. CDR3 loop: CASRADGTGNYGYTF. The CDR3 DNA sequence: TGTGCCAGCAGAGCCGACGGGACAGGGAACTATGGCTACACCTTC. The chain carries TRBV6-1 and TRBJ1-2; 9 bases are shared with TRBD1. Unmatched junction bases numbered 7, after V lost 6 bases and J lost 2 bases. Germline V lookup: CDR1 MNHNS, CDR2 SASEGT. The CDR3 extends over 15 amino acids.

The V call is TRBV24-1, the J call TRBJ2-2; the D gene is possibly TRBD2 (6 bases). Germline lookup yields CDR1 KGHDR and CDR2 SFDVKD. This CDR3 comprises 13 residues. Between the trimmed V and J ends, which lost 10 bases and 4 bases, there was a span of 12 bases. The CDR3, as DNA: TGTGCCACTACCGGGACTGTCACCGGGGAGCTGTTTTTT. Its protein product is CATTGTVTGELFF.

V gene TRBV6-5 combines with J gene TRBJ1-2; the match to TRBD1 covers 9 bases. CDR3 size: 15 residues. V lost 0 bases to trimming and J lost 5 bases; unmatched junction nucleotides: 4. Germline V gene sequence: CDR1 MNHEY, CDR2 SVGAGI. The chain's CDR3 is CASSYSTGQGYGYTF. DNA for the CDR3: TGTGCCAGCAGTTACTCGACCGGACAGGGGTATGGCTACACCTTC.

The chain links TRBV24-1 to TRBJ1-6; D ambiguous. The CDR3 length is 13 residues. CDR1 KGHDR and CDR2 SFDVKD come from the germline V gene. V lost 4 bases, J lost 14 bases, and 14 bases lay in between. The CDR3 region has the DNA TGTGCCACCAGTGAATACGGGAATTGGTCCCTCCACTTT. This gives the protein CATSEYGNWSLHF.

Here the CDR3 DNA reads TGCGCCAGCAGCTTACAGGGCGGGAATTCACCCCTCCACTTT. Translated: CASSLQGGNSPLHF. The rearrangement links TRBV5-1 to TRBJ1-6; D might be TRBD1 (6 bases). The germline V and J ends were trimmed by 2 bases and 7 bases, with 10 bases remaining between them. The CDR3 totals 14 residues. CDR1 and CDR2 (germline): SGHRS, YFSETQ.

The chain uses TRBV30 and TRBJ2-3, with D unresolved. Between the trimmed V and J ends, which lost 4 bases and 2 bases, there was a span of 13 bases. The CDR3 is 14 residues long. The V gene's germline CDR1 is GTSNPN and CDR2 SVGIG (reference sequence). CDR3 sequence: CAWTYGRTTDTQYF. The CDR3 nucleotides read TGTGCCTGGACTTATGGCCGTACCACAGATACGCAGTATTTT.

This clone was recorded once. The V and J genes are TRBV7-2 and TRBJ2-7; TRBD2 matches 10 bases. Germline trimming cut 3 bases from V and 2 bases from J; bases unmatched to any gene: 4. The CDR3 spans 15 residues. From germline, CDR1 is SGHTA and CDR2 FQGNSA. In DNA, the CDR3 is TGTGCCAGCAGCTTTAGTAGCGGGGGGCCCTACGAGCAGTACGTC. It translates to CASSFSSGGPYEQYV.

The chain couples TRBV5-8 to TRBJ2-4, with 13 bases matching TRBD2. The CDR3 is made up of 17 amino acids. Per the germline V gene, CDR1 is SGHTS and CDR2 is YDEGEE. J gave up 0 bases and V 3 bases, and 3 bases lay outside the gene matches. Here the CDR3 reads CASSSGTSGIAKNIQYF. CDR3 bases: TGTGCCAGCAGCTCCGGGACTAGCGGGATAGCCAAAAACATTCAGTACTTC.

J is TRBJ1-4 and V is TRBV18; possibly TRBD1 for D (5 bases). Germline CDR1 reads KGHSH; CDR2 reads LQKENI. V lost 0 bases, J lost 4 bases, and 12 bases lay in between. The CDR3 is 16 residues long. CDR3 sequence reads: CASSPPLQGFNEKLFF. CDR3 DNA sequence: TGTGCCAGCTCACCACCGTTGCAGGGCTTTAATGAAAAACTGTTTTTT.

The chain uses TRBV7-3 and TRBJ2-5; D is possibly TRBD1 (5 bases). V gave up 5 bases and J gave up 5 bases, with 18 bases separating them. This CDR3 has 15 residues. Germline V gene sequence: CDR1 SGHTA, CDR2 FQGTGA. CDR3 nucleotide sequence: TGTGCCAGCAGCCTCGGCGTCCACTCAGGGGAGACCCAGTACTTC. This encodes CASSLGVHSGETQYF. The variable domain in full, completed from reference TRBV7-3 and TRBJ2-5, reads GAGVSQTPSNKVTEKGKYVELRCDPISGHTALYWYRQSLGQGPEFLIYFQGTGAADDSGLPNDRFFAVRPEGSVSTLKIQRTERGDSAVYLCASSLGVHSGETQYFGPGTRLLVL.

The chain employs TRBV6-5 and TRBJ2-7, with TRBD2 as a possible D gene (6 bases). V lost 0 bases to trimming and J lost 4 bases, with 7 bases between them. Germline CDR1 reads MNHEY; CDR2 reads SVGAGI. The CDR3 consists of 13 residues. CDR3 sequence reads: CASSYSGTYEQYF. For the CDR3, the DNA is TGTGCCAGCAGTTACTCTGGGACTTACGAGCAGTACTTC.

The CDR3 loop reads CASSSGVIAEETQYF. CDR3 DNA sequence: TGTGCCAGCAGCTCCGGGGTCATAGCGGAAGAGACCCAGTACTTC. The rearrangement links TRBV7-2 to TRBJ2-5; D perhaps matches TRBD2 (6 bases). CDR1 is SGHTA and CDR2 is FQGNSA in the germline V gene. This CDR3 contains 15 residues. The V end lost 4 bases, the J end lost 3 bases, and 15 bases lay between the germline ends.

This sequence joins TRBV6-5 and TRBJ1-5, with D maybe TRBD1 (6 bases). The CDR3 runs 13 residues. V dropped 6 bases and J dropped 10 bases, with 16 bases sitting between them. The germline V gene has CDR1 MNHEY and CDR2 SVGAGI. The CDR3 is CASRTAGVIPQHF. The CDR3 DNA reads TGTGCCAGCAGAACGGCAGGGGTAATACCCCAGCATTTT.

CDR3 sequence reads: CASSEYGQGMETQYF. The CDR3 DNA sequence: TGTGCCAGCAGTGAATACGGGCAGGGAATGGAGACCCAGTACTTC. V gene TRBV25-1 combines with J gene TRBJ2-5, with TRBD1 as a possible D gene (5 bases). Germline-derived CDR1 and CDR2 are MGHDK and SYGVNS. The CDR3 extends over 15 amino acids. Trimming stripped 0 bases from V and 5 bases from J, with 13 bases between.

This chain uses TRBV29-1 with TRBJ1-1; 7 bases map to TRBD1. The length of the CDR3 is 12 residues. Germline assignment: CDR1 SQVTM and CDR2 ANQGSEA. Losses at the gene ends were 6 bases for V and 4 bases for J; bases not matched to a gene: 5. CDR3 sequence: CSVHRGGTEAFF. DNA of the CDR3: TGCAGCGTACACAGGGGTGGCACTGAAGCTTTCTTT.

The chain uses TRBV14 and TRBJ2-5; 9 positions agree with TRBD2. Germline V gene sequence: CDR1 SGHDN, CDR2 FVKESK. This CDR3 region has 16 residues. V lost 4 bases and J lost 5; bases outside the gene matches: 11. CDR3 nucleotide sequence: TGTGCCAGCAGCCCGCTTCTTCTAGCGGGACGCGAGACCCAGTACTTC. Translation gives CASSPLLLAGRETQYF.

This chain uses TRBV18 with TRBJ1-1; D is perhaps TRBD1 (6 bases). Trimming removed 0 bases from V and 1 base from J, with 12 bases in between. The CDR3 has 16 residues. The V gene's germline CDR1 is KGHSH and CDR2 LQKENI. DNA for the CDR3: TGTGCCAGCTCACCACCGGACAGACCGAGGAACACTGAAGCTTTCTTT. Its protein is CASSPPDRPRNTEAFF. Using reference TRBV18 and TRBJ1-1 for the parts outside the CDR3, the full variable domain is NAGVMQNPRHLVRRRGQEARLRCSPMKGHSHVYWYRQLPEEGLKFMVYLQKENIIDESGMPKERFSAEFPKEGPSILRIQQVVRGDSAAYFCASSPPDRPRNTEAFFGQGTRLTVV.

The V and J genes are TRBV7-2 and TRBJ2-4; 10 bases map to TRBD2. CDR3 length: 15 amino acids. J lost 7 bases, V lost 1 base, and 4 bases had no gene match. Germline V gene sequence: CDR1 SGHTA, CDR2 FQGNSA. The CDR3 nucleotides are TGTGCCAGCAGCTTAGGGAGCGGGGGGGCGAACATTCAGTACTTC. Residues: CASSLGSGGANIQYF.

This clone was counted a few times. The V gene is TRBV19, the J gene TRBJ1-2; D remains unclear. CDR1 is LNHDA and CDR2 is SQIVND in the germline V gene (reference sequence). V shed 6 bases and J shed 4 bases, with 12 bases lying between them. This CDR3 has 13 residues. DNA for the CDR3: TGTGCCAGTAGGATCGCAGGAACCTATGGCTACACCTTC. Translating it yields CASRIAGTYGYTF.

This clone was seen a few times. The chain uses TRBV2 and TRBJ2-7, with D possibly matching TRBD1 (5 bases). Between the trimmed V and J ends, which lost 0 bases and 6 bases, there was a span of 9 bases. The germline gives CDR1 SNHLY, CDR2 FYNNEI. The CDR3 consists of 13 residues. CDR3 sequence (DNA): TGTGCCAGCAGTGAAGCGCCAGGGCTCGAGCAGTACGTC. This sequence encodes CASSEAPGLEQYV.

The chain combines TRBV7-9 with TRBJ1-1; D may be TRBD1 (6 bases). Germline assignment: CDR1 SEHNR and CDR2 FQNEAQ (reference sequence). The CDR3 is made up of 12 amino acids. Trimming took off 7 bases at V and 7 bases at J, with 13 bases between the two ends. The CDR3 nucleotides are TGTGCCAGCACCTCCCAGGACAGTGAAGCTTTCTTT. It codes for CASTSQDSEAFF.

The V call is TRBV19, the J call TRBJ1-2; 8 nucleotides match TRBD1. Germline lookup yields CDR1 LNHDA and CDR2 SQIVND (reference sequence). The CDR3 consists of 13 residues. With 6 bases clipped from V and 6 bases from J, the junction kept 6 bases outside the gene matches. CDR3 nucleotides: TGTGCCAGTAGCCTACAGGGGGGGGATGGCTACACCTTC. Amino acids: CASSLQGGDGYTF.

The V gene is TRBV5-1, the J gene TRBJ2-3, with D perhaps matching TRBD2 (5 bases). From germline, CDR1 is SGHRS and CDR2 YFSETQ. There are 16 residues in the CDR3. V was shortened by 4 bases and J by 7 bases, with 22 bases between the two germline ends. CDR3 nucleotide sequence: TGCGCCAGCAGCCCGGGCGGGCGGCCTCTCGGGAATACGCAGTATTTT. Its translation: CASSPGGRPLGNTQYF.

The CDR3 bases are TGTGCCAGCAGCCTAGAGGCCGTCTATAGCAATCAGCCCCAGCATTTT. It translates to CASSLEAVYSNQPQHF. J is TRBJ1-5 and V is TRBV28; D is ambiguous. The V end lost 6 bases, the J end lost 0 bases, and 15 bases lay between the germline ends. The CDR3 contains 16 residues. In germline, CDR1 is MDHEN, CDR2 SYDVKM. The full variable domain, its missing parts supplied by reference TRBV28 and TRBJ1-5, is DVKVTQSSRYLVKRTGEKVFLECVQDMDHENMFWYRQDPGLGLRLIYFSYDVKMKEKGDIPEGYSVSREKKERFSLILESASTNQTSMYLCASSLEAVYSNQPQHFGDGTRLSIL.

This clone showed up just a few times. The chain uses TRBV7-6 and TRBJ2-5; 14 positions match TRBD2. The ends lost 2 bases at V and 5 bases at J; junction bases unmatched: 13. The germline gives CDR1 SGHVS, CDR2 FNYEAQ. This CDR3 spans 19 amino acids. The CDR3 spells CASSLRSMTSGRARETQYF. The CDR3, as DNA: TGTGCCAGCAGCTTACGCTCCATGACTAGCGGGAGGGCGAGGGAGACCCAGTACTTC.

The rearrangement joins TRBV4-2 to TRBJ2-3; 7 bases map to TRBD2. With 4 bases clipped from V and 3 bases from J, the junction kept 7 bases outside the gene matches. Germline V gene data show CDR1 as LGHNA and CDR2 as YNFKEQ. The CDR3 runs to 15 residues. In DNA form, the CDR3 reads TGTGCCAGCAGCCTGGACGGGGGGTCGACAGATACGCAGTATTTT. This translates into CASSLDGGSTDTQYF.

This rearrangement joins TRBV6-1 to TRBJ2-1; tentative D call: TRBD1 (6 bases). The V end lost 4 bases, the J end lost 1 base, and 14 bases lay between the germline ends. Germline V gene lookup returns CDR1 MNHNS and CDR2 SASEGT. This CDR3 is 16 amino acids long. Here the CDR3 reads CASSGLGAPSYNEQFF. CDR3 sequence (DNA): TGTGCCAGCAGTGGTTTGGGGGCCCCTTCCTACAATGAGCAGTTCTTC.

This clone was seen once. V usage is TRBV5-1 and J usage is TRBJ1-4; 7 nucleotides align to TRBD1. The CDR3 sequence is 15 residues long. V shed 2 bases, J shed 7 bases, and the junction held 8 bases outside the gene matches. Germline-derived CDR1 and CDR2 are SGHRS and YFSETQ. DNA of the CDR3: TGCGCCAGCAGCTTAGCCGGGACAGCTTCTGAAAAACTGTTTTTT. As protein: CASSLAGTASEKLFF.